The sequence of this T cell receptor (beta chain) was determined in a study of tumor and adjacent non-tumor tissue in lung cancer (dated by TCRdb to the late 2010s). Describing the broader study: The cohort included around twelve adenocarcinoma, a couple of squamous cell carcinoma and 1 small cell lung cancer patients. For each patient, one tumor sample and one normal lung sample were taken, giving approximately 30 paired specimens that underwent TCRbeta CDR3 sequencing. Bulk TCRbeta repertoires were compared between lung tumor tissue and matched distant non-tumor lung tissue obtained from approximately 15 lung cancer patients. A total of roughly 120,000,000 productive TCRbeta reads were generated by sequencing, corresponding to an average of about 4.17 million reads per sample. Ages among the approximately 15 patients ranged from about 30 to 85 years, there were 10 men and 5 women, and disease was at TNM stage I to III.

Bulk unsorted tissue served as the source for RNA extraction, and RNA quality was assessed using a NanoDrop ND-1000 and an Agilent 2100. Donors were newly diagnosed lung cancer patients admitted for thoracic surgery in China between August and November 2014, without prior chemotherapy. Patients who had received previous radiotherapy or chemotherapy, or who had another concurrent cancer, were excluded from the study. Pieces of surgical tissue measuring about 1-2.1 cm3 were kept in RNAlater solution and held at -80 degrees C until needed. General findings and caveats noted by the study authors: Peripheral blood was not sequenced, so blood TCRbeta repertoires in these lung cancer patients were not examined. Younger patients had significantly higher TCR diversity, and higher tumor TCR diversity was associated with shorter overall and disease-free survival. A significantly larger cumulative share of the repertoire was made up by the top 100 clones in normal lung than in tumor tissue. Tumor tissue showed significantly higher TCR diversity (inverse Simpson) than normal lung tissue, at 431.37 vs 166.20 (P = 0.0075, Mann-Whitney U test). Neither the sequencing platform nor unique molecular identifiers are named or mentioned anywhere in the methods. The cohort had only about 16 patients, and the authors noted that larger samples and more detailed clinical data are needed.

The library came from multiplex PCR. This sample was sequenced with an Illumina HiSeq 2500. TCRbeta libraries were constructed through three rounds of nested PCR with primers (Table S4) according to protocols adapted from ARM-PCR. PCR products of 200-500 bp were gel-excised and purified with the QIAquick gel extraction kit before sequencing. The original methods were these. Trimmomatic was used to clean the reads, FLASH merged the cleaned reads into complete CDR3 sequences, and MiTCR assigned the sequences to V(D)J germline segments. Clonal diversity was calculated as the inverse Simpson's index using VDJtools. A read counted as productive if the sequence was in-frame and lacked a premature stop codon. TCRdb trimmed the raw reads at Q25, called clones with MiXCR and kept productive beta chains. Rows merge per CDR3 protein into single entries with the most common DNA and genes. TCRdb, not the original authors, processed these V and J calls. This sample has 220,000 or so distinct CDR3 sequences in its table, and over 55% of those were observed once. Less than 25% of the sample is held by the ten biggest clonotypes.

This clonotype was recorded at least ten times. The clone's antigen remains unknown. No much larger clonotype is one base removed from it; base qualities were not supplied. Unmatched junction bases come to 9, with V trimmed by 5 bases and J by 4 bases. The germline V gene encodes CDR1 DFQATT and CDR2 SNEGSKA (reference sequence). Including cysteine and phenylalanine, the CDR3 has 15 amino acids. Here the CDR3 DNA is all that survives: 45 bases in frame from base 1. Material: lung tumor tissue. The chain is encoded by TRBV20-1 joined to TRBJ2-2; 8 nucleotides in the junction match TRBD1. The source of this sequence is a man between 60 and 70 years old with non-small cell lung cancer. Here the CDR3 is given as CSAPMRTGFTGELFF. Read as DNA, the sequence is TGCAGTGCTCCAATGAGGACAGGGTTCACCGGGGAGCTGTTTTTT.